These T cell receptor beta chains were read from a single sample in a study of T cells in Graves' hyperthyroidism and ophthalmopathy. TCRdb reprocessed the multiplex PCR reads with MiXCR, giving one entry per CDR3 protein. This sample has roughly 840,000 distinct CDR3 sequences, with 38% found just once. Material: blood. The receptors here all came from a man aged 18 to 30 with Graves' hyperthyroidism. Each CDR3 is given with its conserved first and last residue. D genes are given only for firm matches. Clone size is stated in some rows and not others, as once, few, many or a class when expanded.

clone_size,d_call,j_call,v_call,cdr3_nt,cdr3_aa
few,.,TRBJ2-5,TRBV9,TGTGCCAGCAGCGTAGCGCCAGGGTGGCAAGAGACCCAGTACTTC,CASSVAPGWQETQYF
.,.,TRBJ2-7,TRBV7-2,TGTGCCAGCAGCCCCGCCCGGAGGCCAGGGACCGGGGAGCAGTACTTC,CASSPARRPGTGEQYF
.,TRBD2,TRBJ2-7,TRBV4-3,TGCGCCAGCAGCCATTCATGGGGGACTAGCGGGGGCGAGCAGTACTTC,CASSHSWGTSGGEQYF
.,TRBD2,TRBJ2-5,TRBV9,TGTGCCGGGTTAACGACCGGGACTAGCGGGAATGAGACCCAGTACTTC,CAGLTTGTSGNETQYF
.,.,TRBJ2-5,TRBV7-9,TGTGCCAGCAGCTTACTTGGGACGGCCGGGGAGACCCAGTACTTC,CASSLLGTAGETQYF
once,.,TRBJ1-1,TRBV6-5,TGTGCCAGCAGTTACTCGGGACCCTCTGGAGCTTTCTTT,CASSYSGPSGAFF
.,.,TRBJ1-1,TRBV20-1,TGCAGTGCTAGTGTGGGCAGGTTC,CSASVGRF
.,TRBD1,TRBJ2-5,TRBV10-3,TGTGCCACCGGAGGAGGGACAGGGGATCGAGAGACCCAGTACTTC,CATGGGTGDRETQYF
few,.,TRBJ2-5,TRBV7-2,TGTGCCAGCAGCCAAGTTGGGACGGGAGAGGGCGAGACCCAGTACTTC,CASSQVGTGEGETQYF
.,TRBD2,TRBJ2-7,TRBV11-2,TGTGCCAGCAGCTCCCCACGGACTAGCGGGGGGCCCGGGCAGTACTTC,CASSSPRTSGGPGQYF
many,.,TRBJ2-2,TRBV19,TGTGCCAGTATCAACTACACCGGGGAGCTGTTTTTT,CASINYTGELFF
many,TRBD2,TRBJ2-7,TRBV15,TGTGCCACCAGCAGAGCGACGGGAGGGTCCTACGAGCAGTACTTC,CATSRATGGSYEQYF
.,.,TRBJ2-7,TRBV11-1,TGTGCCAGCAGCTTTGGGACCGACTATACGCAGTATTTC,CASSFGTDYTQYF
few,TRBD2,TRBJ2-7,TRBV5-1,TGCGCCAGCAGCTTAACCCAGCGGGGGAACGAGCAGTACTTC,CASSLTQRGNEQYF
.,.,TRBJ1-6,TRBV5-6,TGTGCCAGCAGCTTGTTTCAGACCGATTCACCCCTCCACTTT,CASSLFQTDSPLHF
few,.,TRBJ1-1,TRBV13,TGTGCCAGCAGCTTGGGGGTCCTTACGAGCACTGAAGCTTTCTTT,CASSLGVLTSTEAFF
.,TRBD1,TRBJ1-6,TRBV6-6,TGTGCCAGCAGTAGGGGGCCCCCGGTCTCCGGTCCACCCCTCCACTTT,CASSRGPPVSGPPLHF
.,.,TRBJ2-7,TRBV5-1,TGCGCCAGCAGCTTGGGCGACCTCAGTCTCCTGGAAGAGCAGTACTTC,CASSLGDLSLLEEQYF
few,.,TRBJ2-5,TRBV4-1,TGCGCCAGCAGCCAAGGGGGGACCTTCCAAGAGACCCAGTACTTC,CASSQGGTFQETQYF
.,.,TRBJ1-6,TRBV25-1,TGTGCCAGCAGTGAATACTTATTAGGGAACTCACCCCTCCACTTT,CASSEYLLGNSPLHF
.,.,TRBJ1-1,TRBV7-3,TGTGCCAGCAGCTTTGGGGGGAGGAGTGAAGCTTTCTTT,CASSFGGRSEAFF
many,.,TRBJ2-5,TRBV29-1,TGCAGCGTTGATTTTCCGGGGATCCAAGAGACCCAGTACTTC,CSVDFPGIQETQYF
.,.,TRBJ1-5,TRBV5-6,TGTGCCAGCAGCTTGGATCGGACACTGAATCAGCCCCAGCATTTT,CASSLDRTLNQPQHF
.,TRBD2,TRBJ2-7,TRBV7-6,TGTGCCAGCAGCTTAGCGGGGGGACTAGCGGACGCCTACGAGCAGTACTTC,CASSLAGGLADAYEQYF
many,.,TRBJ2-2,TRBV24-1,TGTGCCACCAGTGATCGACAGCAAAACACCGGGGAGCTGTTTTTT,CATSDRQQNTGELFF
many,TRBD1,TRBJ2-5,TRBV2,TGTGCCAGCAGTGAAGCCGACAGGGGGCTAGAGACCCAGTACTTC,CASSEADRGLETQYF
.,.,TRBJ1-2,TRBV29-1,TGCAGCGTTGGGGGAGTGGACTATGGCTACACCTTC,CSVGGVDYGYTF
.,.,TRBJ2-2,TRBV12-3/TRBV12-4,TGTGCCAGCAGTTTAGAGGAGGAAAACACCGGGGAGCTGTTTTTT,CASSLEEENTGELFF
.,TRBD1,TRBJ1-2,TRBV11-1,TGTGCCAGCAGCTTACGGACAGGGGAAGACCATGGCTACACCTTC,CASSLRTGEDHGYTF
few,TRBD1,TRBJ2-7,TRBV7-3,TGTGCCAGCAGCGAAGACAGGGTCTCCGAGCAGTACTTC,CASSEDRVSEQYF
many,.,TRBJ1-2,TRBV11-2,TGTGCCAGCAGCTTAGACGGGACGGACAGCTATGGCTACACCTTC,CASSLDGTDSYGYTF
few,.,TRBJ2-2,TRBV13,TGTGCCAGCAGCATACTTACTGACATCAGGGACACCGGGGAGCTGTTTTTT,CASSILTDIRDTGELFF
few,.,TRBJ2-2,TRBV11-1,TGTGCCAGCAGCCGACCCCTTACAGGACCGAACACCGGGGAGCTGTTTTTT,CASSRPLTGPNTGELFF
many,.,TRBJ2-7,TRBV9,TGTGCCAGCAGCTTACAGACTGGCAGCGAACAGTACTTC,CASSLQTGSEQYF
.,.,TRBJ2-5,TRBV2,TGTGCCAGCAGGATCCTAGGGTCCCCCCAAGAGACCCAGTACTTC,CASRILGSPQETQYF
.,.,TRBJ2-3,TRBV24-1,TGTGCCACCAGTGACCGGGGGACCACAGATACGCAGTATTTT,CATSDRGTTDTQYF
.,.,TRBJ1-1,TRBV29-1,TGCAGCGTTTCGCTTGGAACTGAAGCTTTCTTT,CSVSLGTEAFF
many,.,TRBJ1-1,TRBV29-1,TGCAGCGTTGGGTTGGCGGAAGCTTTCTTT,CSVGLAEAFF
.,TRBD1,TRBJ2-5,TRBV7-2,TGTGCCAGCAGCCCCCGGGACAGGGTTAAAGGAGAGACCCAGTACTTC,CASSPRDRVKGETQYF
.,.,TRBJ1-5,TRBV19,TGTGCCAGTAGTATTAACTTTTTGGCCATCAGCAATCAGCCCCAGCATTTT,CASSINFLAISNQPQHF
many,.,TRBJ2-7,TRBV7-8,TGTGCCAGCAGCTTAATCCCCTACGAGCAGTACTTC,CASSLIPYEQYF